This TCR beta chain is from a study of CD8 T cells in Susac syndrome. Germline-derived CDR1 and CDR2 are LNHNV and YYDKDF (reference sequence). J gave up 5 bases and V 5 bases, and 11 bases lay outside the gene matches. The CDR3 contains 16 residues. The count of this clonotype is one. TCR beta sequences were obtained from blood CD8+ and CD4+ T cells. Controls were drawn from healthy donors and were matched for age and sex. Negative isolation was used for CD8+ and CD4+ T cells and FACS enrichment for TEMRA cells. It was with random hexamers that 0.5 to 1 ug RNA was reverse transcribed. TCRdb recomputed calls from the immunoSEQ multiplex PCR reads with MiXCR, one row per CDR3 protein. The repertoire holds under 200,000 distinct CDR3 sequences, with around 94% as singletons.

The sample comprised CD4+ T cells from PBMCs. The chain employs TRBV15 and TRBJ2-1, with 8 bases fitting TRBD2. The TCR originated in a human donor in good health. The chain's CDR3 is CATSPSISGEDNEQFF. The CDR3 nucleotides read TGTGCCACCAGCCCGTCCATTAGCGGGGAAGACAATGAGCAGTTCTTC.